This T cell receptor (beta chain) was profiled in a study of siplizumab effects on memory and regulatory T cells. The method was immunoSEQ multiplex PCR; TCRdb's version includes in-frame clones alone and lacks a portion of them. The sample includes 100,000 to 110,000 clones, about 94% seen only once; the top ten take less than 1.5%. Per the germline V gene, CDR1 is LGHNA and CDR2 is YNFKEQ. The V end was cut by 0 bases, the J end by 8 bases, with 11 bases between. The length of the CDR3 is 14 residues. This clone has only a few counts. The receptor was isolated from a human donor in good health. The sequenced sample was non-Treg CD4+ T cells sorted from blood. The chain recombines TRBV4-2 with TRBJ2-4, with D perhaps TRBD2 (6 bases). CDR3 sequence: CASSQDAGSDIQYF. The DNA for the CDR3 is TGTGCCAGCAGCCAAGATGCGGGATCGGACATTCAGTACTTC.